This TCR beta chain originates from a study of cytomegalovirus exposure and HLA in healthy donors. Study-level results: In a later analysis, more than 15,000 TCR beta sequences were associated with HLA alleles at 0.05 false discovery rate. A missense DCLRE1C variant was associated with V- and J-gene trimming of TCR beta chains in a later analysis, and an independent cohort replicated the association.

In germline, CDR1 is SGHVS, CDR2 FNYEAQ. The ends were cut back, 5 bases at V and 2 bases at J, with 11 bases in the middle. The CDR3 loop spans 14 amino acids. This cohort consisted of healthy bone marrow donors. PCR amplification relied on 60 Vbeta primers (plus 13 Jbeta primers). This table comes from immunoSEQ multiplex PCR, and its TCRdb copy is limited to in-frame clones, with some not included. The sample has approximately 150,000 clones, over 75% seen once; the top ten hold roughly 5.8%. A remark on this clone: Its antigen remains unidentified.

The chain uses TRBV7-6 and TRBJ2-3, with D possibly TRBD2 on 5 matching bases. Sequenced: PBMCs. This TCR was recovered from a man aged 35-49 years in good health and CMV-seropositive. The DNA of the CDR3 is TGTGCCAGCAGCCATCGGGATGTCACAGATACGCAGTATTTT. It encodes CASSHRDVTDTQYF.